Below, 25 T cell receptor beta chains from the same sample are listed, as sequenced in a study of shared clonotypes between healthy human individuals. Naive CD8 populations comprised CD45RO-negative cells positively selected for CCR7, excluding terminally differentiated effector memory CD45RA+ cells. TCRdb's copy holds only in-frame clones and misses some; the assay was immunoSEQ multiplex PCR. Of hundreds of thousands of clones in the sample, approximately 96% were seen once. Sequenced input: naive CD8+ T cells sorted from blood. Receptor source: a woman aged 25 to 39 in good health.

The chain joins TRBV10-2 to TRBJ2-7, with D maybe TRBD2 (5 bases). This CDR3 is built from 12 residues. Per germline, CDR1 WSHSY and CDR2 SAAADI. Between the trimmed V and J ends, which lost 7 bases and 0 bases, there was a span of 7 bases. The CDR3 spells CASKDFSYEQYF. As DNA, the CDR3 is TGCGCCAGCAAGGACTTCTCCTACGAGCAGTACTTC.

V gene TRBV13 combines with J gene TRBJ2-1; tentative D call: TRBD2 (5 bases). With 5 bases removed from V and 0 bases from J, the gap between germline ends came to 11 bases. CDR3 length equals 15 residues. CDR1 is PRHDT and CDR2 is FYEKMQ in the germline V gene (reference sequence). CDR3: CASSPGRDSYNEQFF. CDR3 in DNA: TGTGCCAGCAGCCCAGGACGGGACTCCTACAATGAGCAGTTCTTC.

CDR3 sequence: CASSDGTSGRTDTQYF. The CDR3, as DNA: TGTGCCAGCAGCGATGGGACTAGCGGGAGAACAGATACGCAGTATTTT. V gene TRBV9 combines with J gene TRBJ2-3; 14 nucleotides line up with TRBD2. In germline, CDR1 is SGDLS, CDR2 YYNGEE. Germline trimming cut 3 bases from V and 3 bases from J; bases unmatched to any gene: 3. This CDR3 has 16 amino acids.

The chain is built from TRBV9 and TRBJ2-2; possibly TRBD1 for D (6 bases). The CDR3 is 14 residues long. Germline-derived CDR1 and CDR2 are SGDLS and YYNGEE. The V and J ends lost 8 bases and 2 bases respectively, with 13 bases between them. The CDR3 sequence: CASNQGINTGELFF. CDR3 bases: TGTGCCAGTAACCAGGGGATAAACACCGGGGAGCTGTTTTTT.

The gene calls are TRBV27 and TRBJ2-5; TRBD2 agrees at 7 bases. This CDR3 has 15 residues. V shed 4 bases and J 4 bases; nucleotides not matched to a gene: 9. Germline V gene lookup returns CDR1 MNHEY and CDR2 SMNVEV (reference sequence). Written as DNA, the CDR3 is TGTGCCAGCAGTTGGCTGGGAGGGCCTGGAGAGACCCAGTACTTC. Residues: CASSWLGGPGETQYF.

The chain couples TRBV6-5 to TRBJ2-2; 7 bases are shared with TRBD1. This CDR3 is built from 15 residues. Germline V lookup: CDR1 MNHEY, CDR2 SVGAGI. J lost 4 bases, V lost 2 bases, and 4 bases had no gene match. The DNA of the CDR3 is TGTGCCAGCAGTTACGCCCGACAGGGCACCGGGGAGCTGTTTTTT. As protein: CASSYARQGTGELFF.

V usage is TRBV28 and J usage is TRBJ2-1; 11 bases map to TRBD2. V shed 6 bases, J shed 0 bases, and the junction held 4 bases outside the gene matches. CDR1 and CDR2 (germline): MDHEN, SYDVKM. The CDR3 loop spans 16 amino acids. CDR3 region: CASRGLAESSYNEQFF. The DNA for the CDR3 is TGTGCCAGCAGGGGACTAGCGGAAAGCTCCTACAATGAGCAGTTCTTC.

The chain links TRBV11-2 to TRBJ2-7; D is undetermined. The V end lost 7 bases, the J end lost 4 bases, and 11 bases lay between the germline ends. Germline V CDR1 and CDR2: SGHAT, FQNNGV. The length of the CDR3 is 12 residues. The CDR3: CASTEPGYEQYF. Here the CDR3 DNA reads TGTGCCAGCACCGAACCCGGGTACGAGCAGTACTTC.

The rearrangement links TRBV2 to TRBJ2-7; TRBD1 matches 9 bases. Looked up from germline, CDR1 is SNHLY and CDR2 is FYNNEI. This CDR3 is 14 amino acids long. Germline trimming cut 5 bases from V and 4 bases from J; bases unmatched to any gene: 6. CDR3 sequence: CASSSQGAAYEQYF. CDR3 bases: TGTGCCAGCAGTTCACAGGGGGCCGCGTACGAGCAGTACTTC.

The chain has TRBV10-3 and TRBJ2-7, with 9 bases matching TRBD1. The CDR3 extends over 13 amino acids. Trimming at V came to 6 bases and at J to 4 bases, leaving 4 bases not matched to a gene. Germline V gene sequence: CDR1 ENHRY, CDR2 SYGVKD. The CDR3 loop is CAISNRGPYEQYF. CDR3 bases: TGTGCCATCAGCAACAGGGGGCCGTACGAGCAGTACTTC.

CDR3 bases: TGCAGCGTTATGGGGGCTAGGGAGGGCTCCTACAATGAGCAGTTCTTC. Protein: CSVMGAREGSYNEQFF. The V call is TRBV29-1, the J call TRBJ2-1, with D tentatively TRBD2 (7 bases). Trimming pared 5 bases from V and 0 bases from J, leaving 17 bases between. This CDR3 has 16 residues. The germline CDR1 and CDR2 sequences are SQVTM and ANQGSEA.

Only one count was recorded for this clone. The final CDR3 position lacks the conserved phenylalanine or tryptophan, pointing to a likely read error. The DNA is omitted, as the CDR3 cannot be located on it reliably, and the CDR3 follows TCRdb's listing. The chain employs TRBV28 and TRBJ1-1; the table's D call, TRBD1, has no DNA check behind it. Germline loops: CDR1 MDHEN, CDR2 SYDVKM. The CDR3 spans 8 residues, counting both ends. CDR3 in amino acids: CASSLSRG.

The CDR3: CAAQTGGAYNEQFF. For the CDR3, the DNA is TGTGCCGCTCAGACAGGGGGCGCCTACAATGAGCAGTTCTTC. The chain combines TRBV2 with TRBJ2-1, with TRBD1 matching 10 bases. The CDR3 consists of 14 residues. The germline gives CDR1 SNHLY, CDR2 FYNNEI. V gave up 11 bases and J gave up 2 bases; unmatched junction bases: 6.

Regarding this clone: Other DNA sequences in the sample encode the same CDR3. The CDR3 spells CASSLDRGPYEQYF. CDR3 nucleotides: TGTGCCAGCAGTTTAGACAGGGGTCCCTACGAGCAGTACTTC. The J gene is TRBJ2-7, the V gene TRBV28; 8 nucleotides agree with TRBD1. Looked up from germline, CDR1 is MDHEN and CDR2 is SYDVKM. There are 14 residues in the CDR3. V gave up 2 bases and J gave up 2 bases; unmatched junction bases: 2.

The chain combines TRBV11-3 with TRBJ2-1, with 7 bases identical to TRBD2. This CDR3 has 13 amino acids. The germline gives CDR1 SGHNT, CDR2 YENEEA. Unmatched junction bases numbered 3, after V lost 1 base and J lost 9 bases. This chain's CDR3 is CASSLAGGTEQFF. In nucleotides, the CDR3 is TGTGCCAGCAGCTTAGCGGGAGGTACTGAGCAGTTCTTC.

The rearrangement joins TRBV28 to TRBJ2-5; TRBD2 agrees at 14 bases. The CDR3 has 16 amino acids. The junction had 7 bases not matched to a gene; V was cut back by 5 bases and J by 5 bases. Germline V gene sequence: CDR1 MDHEN, CDR2 SYDVKM. For the CDR3, the DNA is TGTGCCAGCAGTACCAAGGGACTAGCGGGAGAGGAGACCCAGTACTTC. This sequence encodes CASSTKGLAGEETQYF.

Of note for this clone: A much larger clonotype is one base distant, so this may be a read error. CDR3 residues: CASSAGTGGYEQYF. The CDR3 coding sequence is TGTGCCAGCAGCGCCGGGACAGGGGGGTACGAGCAGTACTTC. J is TRBJ2-7 and V is TRBV7-9, with TRBD1 matching over 11 bases. Germline values: CDR1 SEHNR, CDR2 FQNEAQ (reference sequence). The CDR3 totals 14 residues. V lost 5 bases, J lost 4 bases, and 4 bases stayed unmatched.

This CDR3 reads CAWNPGYNEQFF. CDR3 in DNA: TGTGCCTGGAATCCTGGCTACAATGAGCAGTTCTTC. The chain uses TRBV30 and TRBJ2-1; no clear D. The CDR3 contains 12 residues. Germline assignment: CDR1 GTSNPN and CDR2 SVGIG (reference sequence). V was shortened by 4 bases and J by 3 bases, with 7 bases between the two germline ends.

The J gene is TRBJ2-7, the V gene TRBV10-3; a possible D gene is TRBD1 (5 bases). Trimming shortened V by 2 bases and J by 3 bases, and 8 bases separated the two germline ends. CDR3 length: 13 residues. Germline values: CDR1 ENHRY, CDR2 SYGVKD. The CDR3 DNA sequence: TGTGCCATCAGTGAGATTAGGGGCTACGAGCAGTACTTC. Its protein product is CAISEIRGYEQYF.

V and J are TRBV29-1 and TRBJ1-1; D gene uncertain. Germline CDR1 is SQVTM and CDR2 is ANQGSEA. This CDR3 contains 14 residues. The germline V and J ends were trimmed by 2 bases and 4 bases, with 14 bases remaining between them. The CDR3 here is CSVEILGKGTEAFF. The CDR3 region has the DNA TGCAGCGTTGAAATCCTAGGGAAAGGCACTGAAGCTTTCTTT.

The chain is built from TRBV5-1 and TRBJ1-1; D is ambiguous. The CDR3 is 15 residues long. Deletions cut 0 bases from V and 1 base from J, with 10 bases between. In germline, CDR1 is SGHRS, CDR2 YFSETQ. CDR3 coding DNA: TGCGCCAGCAGCTTGGGTCCCATACAGAACACTGAAGCTTTCTTT. Translating gives CASSLGPIQNTEAFF.

Notes on this clone: Other DNA variants within this sample encode the same CDR3. J is TRBJ2-7 and V is TRBV27; D unresolved. V was trimmed by 3 bases and J by 3 bases, leaving 9 bases between them. Germline CDR1 and CDR2: MNHEY and SMNVEV (reference sequence). There are 13 residues in the CDR3. CDR3 residues: CASSLGRNYEQYF. CDR3 DNA: TGTGCCAGCAGTTTGGGCAGAAACTACGAGCAGTACTTC.

The chain recombines TRBV9 with TRBJ2-1; 10 bases agree with TRBD2. Germline assignment: CDR1 SGDLS and CDR2 YYNGEE. The CDR3 loop spans 19 amino acids. Losses at the gene ends were 0 bases for V and 8 bases for J; bases not matched to a gene: 17. CDR3 in amino acids: CASSVVALSSGRASHEQFF. In DNA, the CDR3 is TGTGCCAGCAGCGTAGTAGCTTTGTCGAGCGGGAGGGCCTCCCATGAGCAGTTCTTC.

The CDR3 bases are TGTGCCAGCAGTTTAAGTCTGTTAGGTGGCGAGCAGTACTTC. This encodes CASSLSLLGGEQYF. The V call is TRBV28, the J call TRBJ2-7; D remains ambiguous. The CDR3 loop spans 14 amino acids. Trimming cost V 2 bases and J 6 bases, with 14 bases left between them. Germline-derived CDR1 and CDR2 are MDHEN and SYDVKM.

This clone has only one observation. The rearrangement links TRBV15 to TRBJ2-5; D is possibly TRBD2 (6 bases). TRBJ2-7 matches the DNA end more closely, so the J call is doubtful. The CDR3 is 13 amino acids. Germline CDR1 LNHNV, CDR2 YYDKDF (reference sequence). CDR3 sequence: CATSPGLGYEQYF. DNA for the CDR3: TGTGCCACCAGTCCGGGACTCGGCTACGAGCAGTACTTC.